A selection of T cell receptor beta chains follows, all from one sample in a study of CD8 T cells in ankylosing spondylitis. TCRdb analysed the 5' RACE reads with MiXCR anew, one entry per CDR3 protein. The sample contains about 250,000 distinct CDR3 sequences, 18% of which appear only once. The sequenced sample was blood, either unsorted or a sorted T cell fraction (not recorded which). Receptor source: a male donor with ankylosing spondylitis or in good health (not recorded which). CDR3s include the opening cysteine and the closing phenylalanine or tryptophan. The D gene is left open where the match is weak. Part of the rows lack a size; the others show once, few, many or a class for expanded clones.

>few|TRBD2|TRBJ2-1|15|TRBV20-1
CSARVAGGPGNEQFF
TGCAGTGCTAGAGTAGCGGGAGGGCCGGGGAATGAGCAGTTCTTC
>NA|NA|TRBJ2-1|17|TRBV6-5
CASSYELRDPSYNEQFF
TGTGCCAGCAGTTACGAATTGCGGGACCCATCCTACAATGAGCAGTTCTTC
>NA|NA|TRBJ1-5|17|TRBV4-1
CASSQEFQAGHNQPQHF
TGCGCCAGCAGCCAAGAGTTTCAGGCAGGACACAATCAGCCCCAGCATTTT
>NA|TRBD2|TRBJ2-2|15|TRBV7-2
CASSLTPGLAGGLFF
TGTGCCAGCAGTTTGACCCCGGGACTAGCGGGGGGCTTGTTTTTT
>few|TRBD1|TRBJ1-2|15|TRBV29-1
CSVEEVGQGWDGYTF
TGCAGCGTTGAAGAAGTTGGACAGGGCTGGGACGGCTACACCTTC
>NA|NA|TRBJ2-7|12|TRBV29-1
CSVEGTSYEQYF
TGCAGCGTTGAAGGGACTTCCTACGAGCAGTACTTC
>NA|TRBD2|TRBJ2-2|19|TRBV12-3/TRBV12-4
CASSLDPLAGYPNTGELFF
TGTGCCAGCAGTTTAGACCCCCTAGCGGGATACCCGAACACCGGGGAGCTGTTTTTT
>NA|TRBD2|TRBJ2-7|16|TRBV27
CASSLLTAGGPHEQYF
TGTGCCAGCAGTTTATTAACAGCGGGAGGGCCCCACGAGCAGTACTTC
>few|NA|TRBJ2-1|15|TRBV29-1
CSARPPSRAINEQFF
TGCAGCGCCCGGCCCCCTTCTAGGGCAATCAATGAGCAGTTCTTC
>few|NA|TRBJ2-7|14|TRBV4-1
CASSQRELTHEQYF
TGCGCCAGCAGCCAACGCGAGTTAACCCACGAGCAGTACTTC
>few|TRBD2|TRBJ2-1|14|TRBV6-5
CASSYALAGGEQFF
TGTGCCAGCAGTTACGCCCTAGCGGGAGGGGAGCAGTTCTTC
>NA|NA|TRBJ2-7|13|TRBV27
CATRQNPLYEQYF
TGTGCCACCCGACAGAATCCACTCTACGAGCAGTACTTC
>NA|TRBD1|TRBJ1-1|16|TRBV10-2
CASSERDRGVNTEAFF
TGCGCCAGCAGTGAGCGGGACAGGGGGGTGAACACTGAAGCTTTCTTT
>few|NA|TRBJ2-7|13|TRBV12-3/TRBV12-4
CASRPLSSYEQYF
TGTGCCAGCAGACCCCTATCCTCCTACGAGCAGTACTTC
>few|TRBD2|TRBJ2-1|16|TRBV4-1
CASSQSGEFSYNEQFF
TGCGCCAGCAGCCAAAGCGGGGAGTTTTCCTACAATGAGCAGTTCTTC
>NA|TRBD1|TRBJ2-7|12|TRBV6-2/TRBV6-3
CASGDRSHEQYF
TGTGCCAGCGGGGACAGGTCGCACGAGCAGTACTTC
>many|NA|TRBJ2-3|15|TRBV6-1
CASSNPSEPPDTQYF
TGTGCCAGCAGTAATCCTAGCGAACCCCCAGATACGCAGTATTTT
>NA|TRBD2|TRBJ2-1|15|TRBV9
CASSGTGGPNNEQFF
TGTGCCAGCAGCGGAACGGGAGGGCCTAACAATGAGCAGTTCTTC
>few|NA|TRBJ2-3|20|TRBV19
CASPPTGVNPSTLGPDTQYF
TGTGCCAGTCCCCCGACGGGGGTAAACCCTAGCACCCTCGGGCCAGATACGCAGTATTTT
>few|TRBD2|TRBJ2-5|15|TRBV6-5
CASSYSRGALETQYF
TGTGCCAGCAGTTACTCGCGGGGGGCGCTGGAGACCCAGTACTTC
>NA|NA|TRBJ2-3|16|TRBV29-1
CSVEGARTDETDTQYF
TGCAGCGTTGAGGGCGCCCGGACGGACGAAACAGATACGCAGTATTTT
>few|TRBD2|TRBJ2-1|13|TRBV20-1
CSAVSGSDNEQFF
TGCAGCGCGGTTAGCGGGAGTGACAATGAGCAGTTCTTC
>NA|TRBD2|TRBJ2-3|19|TRBV10-3
CAISERGRRDFASTDTQYF
TGTGCCATCAGTGAACGCGGGAGGAGAGACTTCGCTAGCACAGATACGCAGTATTTT
>NA|TRBD1|TRBJ2-2|15|TRBV27
CASSPRTGRAGELFF
TGTGCCAGCAGTCCCCGGACAGGGAGAGCCGGGGAGCTGTTTTTT
>many|NA|TRBJ1-5|17|TRBV25-1
CASSRWGDRRFNQPQHF
TGTGCCAGCAGTCGCTGGGGTGACAGGCGCTTCAATCAGCCCCAGCATTTT
>few|TRBD1|TRBJ2-1|16|TRBV27
CASSATGTGGFNEQFF
TGTGCCAGCAGTGCTACCGGGACAGGGGGCTTCAATGAGCAGTTCTTC
>many|NA|TRBJ2-2|13|TRBV6-5
CASSYYNTGELFF
TGTGCCAGCAGTTATTACAACACCGGGGAGCTGTTTTTT
>NA|TRBD2|TRBJ2-1|12|TRBV29-1
CSVEGGFNEQFF
TGCAGCGTGGAGGGAGGGTTCAATGAGCAGTTCTTC
>NA|TRBD2|TRBJ2-5|13|TRBV29-1
CSVDSLAGETQYF
TGCAGCGTTGATTCTCTAGCGGGAGAGACCCAGTACTTC
>few|TRBD2|TRBJ2-7|18|TRBV12-3/TRBV12-4
CASSFGVSTSGSSYEQYF
TGTGCCAGCAGTTTTGGGGTCTCGACTAGCGGGAGCTCCTACGAGCAGTACTTC
>NA|NA|TRBJ2-7|14|TRBV29-1
CSVFWAESSYEQYF
TGCAGCGTCTTCTGGGCGGAGAGCTCCTACGAGCAGTACTTC
>NA|NA|TRBJ2-1|14|TRBV4-1
CASSQRRDDNEQFF
TGCGCCAGCAGCCAGAGACGAGACGACAATGAGCAGTTCTTC
>NA|TRBD1|TRBJ2-2|14|TRBV19
CASSIGTDTGELFF
TGTGCCAGTAGTATTGGGACAGATACCGGGGAGCTGTTTTTT
>many|NA|TRBJ1-6|20|TRBV12-3/TRBV12-4
CASSPTSGHSTQAYGSPLHF
TGTGCCAGCAGTCCTACATCGGGACACTCAACTCAAGCGTATGGTTCACCCCTCCACTTT
>NA|NA|TRBJ1-6|14|TRBV5-6
CASSMSGGGSPLHF
TGTGCCAGCAGCATGTCCGGGGGGGGATCACCCCTCCACTTT
>NA|NA|TRBJ1-2|13|TRBV5-1
CASSLQGSDGYTF
TGCGCCAGCAGCTTGCAGGGATCGGATGGCTACACCTTC
>few|TRBD2|TRBJ2-1|15|TRBV12-3/TRBV12-4
CASSLAPGLLYEQFF
TGTGCCAGCAGTTTAGCCCCGGGACTACTCTATGAGCAGTTCTTC
>few|TRBD2|TRBJ2-3|15|TRBV7-2
CASSTTLAATDTQYF
TGTGCCAGCAGCACAACACTAGCGGCCACAGATACGCAGTATTTT
>few|TRBD1|TRBJ2-3|18|TRBV29-1
CSVVPSGTGPPSTDTQYF
TGCAGCGTTGTCCCTTCAGGGACAGGGCCTCCTAGCACAGATACGCAGTATTTT
>many|TRBD2|TRBJ2-1|16|TRBV6-4
CASSGLAGSGYNEQFF
TGTGCCAGCAGCGGGCTAGCGGGATCTGGGTACAATGAGCAGTTCTTC
>many|TRBD2|TRBJ2-3|16|TRBV5-6
CASSLVTGLATDTQYF
TGTGCCAGCAGCTTGGTCACGGGACTAGCGACAGATACGCAGTATTTT
>NA|TRBD2|TRBJ2-1|14|TRBV29-1
CSVEGTSAYNEQFF
TGCAGCGTTGAGGGGACTAGCGCGTACAATGAGCAGTTCTTC
>few|NA|TRBJ2-2|12|TRBV12-3/TRBV12-4
CASTPGTGELFF
TGTGCCAGCACTCCGGGGACCGGGGAGCTGTTTTTT
>NA|NA|TRBJ2-7|15|TRBV20-1
CSARSLRNPSYEQYF
TGCAGTGCTAGATCGCTTCGGAATCCCTCCTACGAGCAGTACTTC
>NA|TRBD2|TRBJ2-5|16|TRBV15
CATSRGTSGSGKTQYF
TGTGCCACCAGCAGAGGGACTAGCGGGAGCGGGAAGACCCAGTACTTC
>few|NA|TRBJ1-1|17|TRBV27
CASSLGPARSTGTEAFF
TGTGCCAGCAGTTTGGGGCCGGCCCGAAGTACGGGCACTGAAGCTTTCTTT
>few|NA|TRBJ1-1|15|TRBV5-1
CASSISGHMNTEAFF
TGCGCCAGCAGCATCTCGGGTCATATGAACACTGAAGCTTTCTTT
>NA|NA|TRBJ2-1|14|TRBV27
CASQGAGTYNEQFF
TGTGCCAGTCAAGGGGCGGGGACCTACAATGAGCAGTTCTTC
>few|TRBD2|TRBJ2-3|15|TRBV9
CASSPSGGGTDTQYF
TGTGCCAGCAGCCCGTCGGGGGGAGGCACAGATACGCAGTATTTT
>few|TRBD2|TRBJ2-1|15|TRBV29-1
CSVDSGRALGDEQFF
TGCAGCGTCGACAGCGGGAGGGCCCTGGGGGATGAGCAGTTCTTC
>few|NA|TRBJ2-1|12|TRBV9
CASSVVAGEQFF
TGTGCCAGCAGCGTAGTGGCCGGGGAGCAGTTCTTC
>NA|TRBD1|TRBJ2-3|15|TRBV27
CASSFGQGATDTQYF
TGTGCCAGCAGTTTTGGACAGGGGGCGACAGATACGCAGTATTTT
>NA|NA|TRBJ2-1|13|TRBV20-1
CSGTPSSYNEQFF
TGCAGTGGGACTCCTAGCTCCTACAATGAGCAGTTCTTC